These 18 T cell receptor beta chains came from one sample sequenced in a study of regulatory T cells in long-lasting Graves disease (dated by TCRdb to the early 2020s). The library was prepared using multiplex PCR. The data were produced on an Illumina HiSeq 4000. CDR3 regions were amplified by Arm-PCR with iRepertoire HTBI primers to construct TCR beta libraries. TCRdb reprocessed the public reads (quality trimming at Q25 with fastp, clone calling with MiXCR) and kept in-frame beta chains. Rows with one shared CDR3 protein collapse into an entry with the most common genes and DNA. The sample table contains 700,000 or so distinct CDR3 sequences; only one count was recorded for around 30% of them. About 42% of the sample belongs to the ten largest clones. This sample's time point label indicates: persistent/refractory GD, antithyroid drugs over 5 years with positive TRAb. RNA was extracted from PBMCs in TRIzol for both TCR sequencing and RNA sequencing.

Specimen: peripheral blood mononuclear cells (PBMCs), collected when the disease was refractory, from a patient treated with antithyroid drugs. The receptors here all came from a female donor with Graves disease.

This clonotype was counted at least ten times. CDR3 in DNA: TGTGCCAGCAGCTTAGCACAGGGGACTAATGAAAAACTGTTTTTT. It encodes CASSLAQGTNEKLFF. The V call is TRBV7-9, the J call TRBJ1-4, with TRBD1 matching over 7 bases. After removal of 0 bases from V and 2 bases from J, the junction contained 0 bases not matched to a gene. From germline, CDR1 is SEHNR and CDR2 FQNEAQ (reference sequence). This CDR3 spans 15 amino acids.

This CDR3 is CATQDGAYEQYF. The DNA for the CDR3 is TGTGCCACTCAGGACGGGGCCTACGAGCAGTACTTC. J is TRBJ2-7 and V is TRBV27, with a weak D call TRBD2 (5 bases). The CDR3 runs to 12 residues. Germline CDR1 MNHEY, CDR2 SMNVEV (reference sequence). V gave up 10 bases and J gave up 2 bases, with 12 bases separating them.

The sample holds a few counts of this clonotype. The rearrangement links TRBV6-5 to TRBJ1-4, with unresolved D. The V end lost 0 bases, the J end lost 8 bases, and 13 bases lay between the germline ends. Germline CDR1 reads MNHEY; CDR2 reads SVGAGI. CDR3 size: 15 residues. The CDR3 loop is CASSYSTGPREKLFF. The CDR3 DNA follows: TGTGCCAGCAGTTACTCGACGGGTCCCCGCGAAAAACTGTTTTTT.

This clonotype was picked up a small number of times. A junction end diverges from the germline sequence, so it may reflect a read error. The genes are TRBV27 and TRBJ1-5; D perhaps matches TRBD1 (5 bases). Germline V gene data show CDR1 as MNHEY and CDR2 as SMNVEV (reference sequence). CDR3 size: 15 residues. The CDR3 loop reads CASSPGQGPNQSQHF. For the CDR3, the DNA is TGTGCCAGCAGTCCAGGGCAGGGTCCCAATCAGTCCCAGCATTTT.

The rearrangement uses TRBV5-1 and TRBJ2-7, with 9 bases lining up with TRBD1. Per germline, CDR1 SGHRS and CDR2 YFSETQ. J lost 2 bases, V lost 6 bases, and 6 bases had no gene match. The CDR3 extends over 14 amino acids. This chain's CDR3 is CASNGQGWPYEQYF. The DNA for the CDR3 is TGCGCCAGCAACGGACAGGGGTGGCCCTACGAGCAGTACTTC.

A few counts support this clonotype. This sequence joins TRBV6-1 and TRBJ1-2; 12 bases map to TRBD1. The CDR3 has 16 residues. Trimming cost V 6 bases and J 4 bases; bases outside gene matches: 9. The germline V gene encodes CDR1 MNHNS and CDR2 SASEGT. CDR3 amino acids: CASSHPGQGAAYGYTF. DNA for the CDR3: TGTGCCAGCAGCCATCCGGGACAGGGGGCCGCCTATGGCTACACCTTC.

Only a few counts were recorded for this clonotype. The rearrangement links TRBV6-1 to TRBJ2-7; 10 nucleotides agree with TRBD2. V lost 0 bases to trimming and J lost 3 bases; unmatched junction nucleotides: 17. This CDR3 has 20 residues. The V gene's germline CDR1 is MNHNS and CDR2 SASEGT. The CDR3 bases are TGTGCCAGCAGTGAAGCGAAGCCGGGACTAGCGTTCTCGCCGGACTACGAGCAGTACTTC. This gives the protein CASSEAKPGLAFSPDYEQYF.

This clonotype was picked up a small number of times. V is TRBV12-3 or TRBV12-4 and J is TRBJ2-5, with 12 bases identical to TRBD2. Trimming took 7 bases from V and 3 from J; bases not matched to a gene: 6. The CDR3 contains 15 residues. The CDR3 spells CASNRLAGEKETQYF. The CDR3 coding sequence is TGTGCCAGCAATCGACTAGCGGGAGAAAAAGAGACCCAGTACTTC.

V is TRBV7-2 and J is TRBJ2-7, with unresolved D. Between the trimmed V and J ends, which lost 2 bases and 6 bases, there was a span of 14 bases. The CDR3 has 14 residues. Germline CDR1 is SGHTA and CDR2 is FQGNSA. The CDR3 region is CASSLRQVTSEQYF. In nucleotides, the CDR3 is TGTGCCAGCAGCTTAAGGCAGGTCACCTCCGAGCAGTACTTC.

The chain links TRBV3-1 to TRBJ1-4, with TRBD1 identical over 8 bases. The V gene's germline CDR1 is LGHDT and CDR2 YNNKEL (reference sequence). The V and J ends lost 5 bases and 5 bases, in that order; junction bases with no gene match: 7. The CDR3 covers 15 residues. This chain's CDR3 is CASSFRTGSNEKLFF. In nucleotides, the CDR3 is TGTGCCAGCAGCTTCCGGACAGGGAGCAATGAAAAACTGTTTTTT.

This clonotype was observed a handful of times. The chain carries TRBV6-1 and TRBJ2-2; 12 positions agree with TRBD2. Trimming removed 5 bases from V and 3 bases from J; junction bases left unmatched: 7. CDR3 length: 17 residues. Per germline, CDR1 MNHNS and CDR2 SASEGT. The CDR3 DNA follows: TGTGCCAGCAGTCAGACTAGCGGGAGAAAGGACACCGGGGAGCTGTTTTTT. Translated: CASSQTSGRKDTGELFF.

This clonotype turned up a few times. The V gene is TRBV6-1, the J gene TRBJ1-5, with D unclear. This CDR3 region has 15 residues. Germline V gene data show CDR1 as MNHNS and CDR2 as SASEGT. The V end lost 5 bases, the J end lost 1 base, and 12 bases lay between the germline ends. CDR3 sequence reads: CASSPRNRSNQPQHF. In DNA, the CDR3 is TGTGCCAGCAGTCCCCGGAATCGGAGCAATCAGCCCCAGCATTTT.

The J gene is TRBJ1-2, the V gene TRBV29-1; D not resolved. The CDR3 loop spans 13 amino acids. The germline gives CDR1 SQVTM, CDR2 ANQGSEA. Between the trimmed V and J ends, which lost 8 bases and 6 bases, there was a span of 19 bases. DNA of the CDR3: TGCAGCTCCTCGATTGGGGTTTTGGATGGCTACACCTTC. It is translated as CSSSIGVLDGYTF.

This clonotype was detected a few times. The chain combines TRBV30 with TRBJ1-1; D not certain. Looked up from germline, CDR1 is GTSNPN and CDR2 is SVGIG (reference sequence). There are 14 residues in the CDR3. V was trimmed by 4 bases and J by 1 base, leaving 13 bases between them. The CDR3 reads CAWNGFLGNTEAFF. In DNA form, the CDR3 reads TGTGCCTGGAACGGGTTTCTCGGGAACACTGAAGCTTTCTTT.

For this clonotype: Germline and junction disagree at one end, which may indicate a read error. The genes are TRBV12-3 or TRBV12-4 and TRBJ1-5; 7 bases fit TRBD1. The CDR3 extends over 18 amino acids. The DNA of the CDR3 is TGTGTCAGCAGTTTAGATTCGTGGGCAGGGGGAAGCAATCAGCCCCAGCATTTT. Residues: CVSSLDSWAGGSNQPQHF.

This clonotype has just one count. The CDR3 DNA follows: TGTGCCAGCAGTGCCTTGGCTAGCGGCCGAGGCAATGAGCAGTTCTTC. This codes for CASSALASGRGNEQFF. The rearrangement joins TRBV6-2 or TRBV6-3 to TRBJ2-1; 7 nucleotides align to TRBD2. This CDR3 comprises 16 residues. The V gene end was trimmed by 5 bases and the J gene end by 6 bases; junction bases not matched to a gene: 13. CDR1 MNHEY and CDR2 SVGEGT come from the germline V gene.

The gene calls are TRBV28 and TRBJ1-5; 12 nucleotides match TRBD1. Germline values: CDR1 MDHEN, CDR2 SYDVKM. J lost 7 bases, V lost 5 bases, and 12 bases had no gene match. The CDR3 is made up of 17 amino acids. The CDR3 DNA reads as TGTGCCAGCAGTGGACTCCGGGACAGGGGGCTTCGGCAGCCCCAGCATTTT. Amino acid sequence: CASSGLRDRGLRQPQHF.

The rearrangement uses TRBV19 and TRBJ1-1, with D possibly matching TRBD1 (5 bases). V gave up 6 bases and J gave up 6 bases, with 14 bases separating them. Germline assignment: CDR1 LNHDA and CDR2 SQIVND (reference sequence). CDR3 length: 13 residues. The CDR3 region is CASSPGLPAEAFF. The CDR3 bases are TGTGCCAGTAGCCCGGGGCTCCCTGCTGAAGCTTTCTTT. The full variable domain, rest sourced from reference TRBV19 and TRBJ1-1, is DGGITQSPKYLFRKEGQNVTLSCEQNLNHDAMYWYRQDPGQGLRLIYYSQIVNDFQKGDIAEGYSVSREKKESFPLTVTSAQKNPTAFYLCASSPGLPAEAFFGQGTRLTVV.